Below are 23 T cell receptor beta chains sequenced from a single sample in a study of tumor and adjacent non-tumor tissue in lung cancer (dated by TCRdb to between 2017 and 2018). The protocol used for the library was multiplex PCR. The instrument given in TCRdb is Illumina HiSeq 2500. TCRbeta libraries were constructed through three rounds of nested PCR with primers (Table S4) according to protocols modified from ARM-PCR. Using fastp at Q25 and MiXCR, TCRdb reprocessed the public reads and kept productive beta chains. One record per CDR3 amino acid sequence lists the most common genes and DNA. The sample includes 120,000 or so distinct CDR3 sequences, with approximately 71% observed a single time. 9.5% to 15% of the sample comes from the top ten. RNA was isolated from bulk, unsorted tissue, and RNA quality was assessed with a NanoDrop ND-1000 and an Agilent 2100. Sample: lung tumor tissue. These TCRs come from a man aged 25-45 years with non-small cell lung cancer.

A remark on this clonotype: Relative to the germline gene, one junction end is altered; a read error may explain this. The V and J genes are TRBV11-2 and TRBJ2-3, with 12 bases identical to TRBD2. CDR1 is SGHAT and CDR2 is FQNNGV in the germline V gene. This CDR3 is 15 amino acids long. This chain's CDR3 is CASSASGRAIDMQYF. The CDR3 region has the DNA TGTGCCAGCAGCGCTAGCGGGAGGGCCATAGATATGCAGTATTTT.

The sample holds many counts of this clonotype. The rearrangement links TRBV11-2 to TRBJ2-5; the D gene is possibly TRBD2 (5 bases). V was pared by 1 base and J by 2 bases, with 8 bases between. The germline V gene encodes CDR1 SGHAT and CDR2 FQNNGV. The CDR3 covers 14 residues. CDR3 loop: CASSLGTLQETQYF. CDR3 DNA sequence: TGTGCCAGCAGCTTAGGGACTTTACAAGAGACCCAGTACTTC.

The chain is built from TRBV12-3 or TRBV12-4 and TRBJ2-1, with 7 bases lining up with TRBD2. V gave up 5 bases and J gave up 7 bases; unmatched junction bases: 14. This CDR3 is 16 amino acids long. The CDR3 DNA reads TGTGCCAGCAGTCTACTGAGCGGGGAGGCCGCAAATGAGCAGTTCTTC. Its translation: CASSLLSGEAANEQFF.

Details on this clonotype: The CDR3 ends on some other residue instead of the conserved phenylalanine or tryptophan, so this is likely a read error. Because the CDR3's place on the DNA is in doubt, the DNA is left out and the CDR3 is given as listed by TCRdb. The gene calls are TRBV6-2 or TRBV6-3 and TRBJ2-1; TRBD1 is the table's D call, not checked against the DNA. Germline V gene data show CDR1 as MNHEY and CDR2 as SVGEGT. The CDR3 is 20 amino acids in total, end residues counted. CDR3: CASSYSAGLGYLSSYNEQFI.

This clonotype was seen ten or more times. The J gene is TRBJ1-5, the V gene TRBV4-1; D gene ambiguous. The CDR3 loop spans 14 amino acids. V lost 6 bases and J lost 1, with 10 bases in between. Germline CDR1 reads MGHRA; CDR2 reads YSYEKL. CDR3 sequence reads: CASSAQVSNQPQHF. In DNA, the CDR3 is TGCGCCAGCAGTGCCCAGGTGAGCAATCAGCCCCAGCATTTT.

This clonotype was recorded once. The junction shows a germline mismatch at one end, possibly a read error. This chain uses TRBV12-3 or TRBV12-4 with TRBJ2-7; D not resolved. This CDR3 contains 14 residues. The CDR3 reads CTSSSQDGAYEQYF. In nucleotides, the CDR3 is TGTACCAGCAGTTCCCAGGACGGAGCCTACGAGCAGTACTTC.

This clonotype was observed at least ten times. CDR3 region: CASSKGTVSNQPQHF. CDR3 in DNA: TGTGCCAGCAGTAAAGGGACGGTTAGCAATCAGCCCCAGCATTTT. The rearrangement joins TRBV6-2 or TRBV6-3 to TRBJ1-5, with D maybe TRBD1 (5 bases). The length of the CDR3 is 15 residues. Germline values: CDR1 MNHEY, CDR2 SVGEGT. Between the trimmed V and J ends, which lost 5 bases and 0 bases, there was a span of 11 bases.

This clonotype was seen ten or more times. The chain recombines TRBV5-4 with TRBJ2-7, with 7 bases aligning to TRBD1. V gave up 0 bases and J gave up 5 bases; unmatched junction bases: 14. CDR1 SGHNT and CDR2 YYREEE come from the germline V gene (reference sequence). CDR3 length equals 17 residues. CDR3 residues: CASSLDRGPAVEDEQYF. The DNA for the CDR3 is TGTGCCAGCAGCTTGGACAGGGGCCCCGCTGTCGAGGACGAGCAGTACTTC.

Many counts were recorded for this clonotype. J is TRBJ2-7 and V is TRBV6-1; weak D call: TRBD1 (6 bases). Trimming took off 4 bases at V and 5 bases at J, with 18 bases between the two ends. This CDR3 comprises 15 residues. Looked up from germline, CDR1 is MNHNS and CDR2 is SASEGT. The CDR3 DNA is TGTGCCAGCAGTGGGGCCACAGGGTCTTGGGACGAGCAGTACTTC. Translation gives CASSGATGSWDEQYF.

The chain employs TRBV4-3 and TRBJ2-2, with D hard to call. The CDR3 loop spans 17 amino acids. Germline CDR1 LGHNA, CDR2 YSLEER. The CDR3 reads CTSSQDARTWITGELFF. CDR3 DNA: TGCACGAGCAGCCAAGACGCCCGAACTTGGATCACCGGGGAGCTGTTTTTT.

The sample holds a few counts of this clonotype. V gene TRBV12-3 or TRBV12-4 combines with J gene TRBJ1-6; 7 nucleotides align to TRBD1. The CDR3 length is 14 residues. After removal of 5 bases from V and 9 bases from J, the junction contained 7 bases not matched to a gene. DNA of the CDR3: TGTGCCAGCAGTCCCGTAACAGGGGCTTCACCCCTCCACTTT. Amino acids: CASSPVTGASPLHF.

In its sample, this clonotype was seen many times. This sequence joins TRBV11-2 and TRBJ2-5; D remains unclear. CDR1 is SGHAT and CDR2 is FQNNGV in the germline V gene. With 4 bases removed from V and 3 bases from J, the gap between germline ends came to 18 bases. CDR3 length: 16 residues. This CDR3 reads CASSSRPGGLEETQYF. The CDR3 nucleotides are TGTGCCAGCAGCTCCCGCCCGGGTGGTTTAGAAGAGACCCAGTACTTC.

This clonotype has just one count. With a much larger clone just one base away, this may be a read error. The chain links TRBV20-1 to TRBJ2-3; TRBD2 matches 15 bases. Germline V gene sequence: CDR1 DFQATT, CDR2 SNEGSKA (reference sequence). V was clipped by 8 bases and J by 4 bases; unmatched bases: 7. The CDR3 sequence is 15 residues long. The CDR3 sequence: CSTWTSGRAADTQYF. The DNA for the CDR3 is TGCAGTACCTGGACTAGCGGGAGGGCCGCAGATACGCAGTATTTT.

This clonotype occurred once. This may stem from a read error, because a much larger clone lies one nucleotide away. The final CDR3 position lacks the conserved phenylalanine or tryptophan, pointing to a likely read error. The J gene is TRBJ2-3, the V gene TRBV10-3, with 9 bases matching TRBD2. The CDR3 sequence is 13 residues long. The ends lost 10 bases at V and 2 bases at J; junction bases unmatched: 4. Germline-derived CDR1 and CDR2 are ENHRY and SYGVKD. The CDR3 reads CATLAGATDTQYL. In DNA form, the CDR3 reads TGTGCCACCTTAGCGGGGGCCACAGATACGCAGTATTTA.

Comments on this clonotype: The junction departs from the called germline gene at one end, perhaps through a read error. The J gene is TRBJ2-1, the V gene TRBV11-2, with 12 bases matching TRBD2. CDR3 size: 16 residues. The germline V gene encodes CDR1 SGHAT and CDR2 FQNNGV. The CDR3 sequence: CPSSQGLAGGYSEQFF. DNA for the CDR3: TGTCCCAGCAGCCAGGGGCTAGCGGGAGGGTACAGCGAGCAGTTCTTC.

A few counts support this clonotype. The rearrangement joins TRBV9 to TRBJ2-5, with a weak D call TRBD2 (6 bases). Germline CDR1 SGDLS, CDR2 YYNGEE. CDR3 length: 14 amino acids. Trimming took off 2 bases at V and 0 bases at J, with 8 bases between the two ends. The CDR3 nucleotides are TGTGCCAGCAGCGTGGGGGGAGACCAAGAGACCCAGTACTTC. Protein product: CASSVGGDQETQYF.

Of note for this clonotype: A read error may be the cause here, since a much bigger clone is one base away. The rearrangement joins TRBV10-3 to TRBJ1-1; D perhaps matches TRBD1 (6 bases). The CDR3 runs 12 residues. CDR1 is ENHRY, CDR2 SYGVKD, per germline. CDR3 DNA: TGTGCCATCGCAGGGTGGGACACTAAAGCTTTCTTT. Translated: CAIAGWDTKAFF.

On this clonotype itself: A much larger clonotype is one base distant, so this may be a read error. The chain couples TRBV6-5 to TRBJ2-3, with TRBD2 matching over 12 bases. Germline CDR1 MNHEY, CDR2 SVGAGI. The CDR3 has 16 amino acids. CDR3 coding DNA: TGTGCCAGCAGTTACCTGACTAGCGGGGGCACAGATATGCAGTATTTT. It codes for CASSYLTSGGTDMQYF.

As to this clonotype: This clone may be a read error of a much larger clone one base away. The chain carries TRBV20-1 and TRBJ1-1, with D possibly TRBD1 on 6 matching bases. The CDR3 is 13 amino acids. CDR1 is DFQATT and CDR2 is SNEGSKA in the germline V gene (reference sequence). The CDR3 sequence: CSVRETGSTEAFF. The CDR3 bases are TGCAGTGTTAGAGAAACAGGGAGCACTGAAGCTTTCTTT.

CDR3 in DNA: TGTGCCAGCAGTTACGCGGAAGGGGGAACTGAAGCTTTCTTT. Translating it yields CASSYAEGGTEAFF. The V gene is TRBV6-2 or TRBV6-3, the J gene TRBJ1-1, with D tentatively TRBD1 (6 bases). Germline loops: CDR1 MNHEY, CDR2 SVGEGT. V was clipped by 2 bases and J by 5 bases, with 12 bases between them. CDR3 length: 14 amino acids.

The rearrangement uses TRBV29-1 and TRBJ2-1; TRBD2 is a possible D gene (6 bases). This CDR3 has 16 amino acids. V gave up 3 bases and J gave up 4 bases, with 19 bases separating them. The germline V gene has CDR1 SQVTM and CDR2 ANQGSEA. The CDR3 loop is CSVDSTNGEEYNEQFF. The CDR3 DNA follows: TGCAGCGTTGACTCGACTAACGGGGAGGAGTACAATGAGCAGTTCTTC.

Notes on this clonotype: The junction differs from germline at one of its ends, possibly a read error. J is TRBJ2-2 and V is TRBV20-1; tentative D call: TRBD2 (6 bases). The CDR3 extends over 14 amino acids. Germline assignment: CDR1 DFQATT and CDR2 SNEGSKA (reference sequence). In DNA, the CDR3 is TGCAGTGCCCCTAGTCAGGGAGGAAACACCGGGGAGCTGTTT. Translating it yields CSAPSQGGNTGELF.

Concerning this clonotype itself: Just one base apart from a much larger clone, this may be a read error. The chain joins TRBV7-8 to TRBJ2-7; D not certain. CDR1 and CDR2 (germline): SGHVS, FQNEAQ. The length of the CDR3 is 13 residues. The CDR3: CASILGSGYEQYF. In DNA form, the CDR3 reads TGTGCCAGCATCTTAGGGTCAGGTTACGAGCAGTACTTC.